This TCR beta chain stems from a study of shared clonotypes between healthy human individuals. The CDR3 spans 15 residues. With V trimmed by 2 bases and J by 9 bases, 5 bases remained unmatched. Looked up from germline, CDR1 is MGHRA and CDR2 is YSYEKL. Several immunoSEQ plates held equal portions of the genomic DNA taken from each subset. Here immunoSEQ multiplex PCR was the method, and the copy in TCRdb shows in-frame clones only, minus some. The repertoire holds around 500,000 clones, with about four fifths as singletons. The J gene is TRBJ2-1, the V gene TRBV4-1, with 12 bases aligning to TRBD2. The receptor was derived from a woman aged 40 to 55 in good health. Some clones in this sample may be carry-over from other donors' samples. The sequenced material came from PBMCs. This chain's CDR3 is CASSQPGLAGTEQFF. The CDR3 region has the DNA TGCGCCAGCAGCCAACCCGGACTAGCGGGAACTGAGCAGTTCTTC.